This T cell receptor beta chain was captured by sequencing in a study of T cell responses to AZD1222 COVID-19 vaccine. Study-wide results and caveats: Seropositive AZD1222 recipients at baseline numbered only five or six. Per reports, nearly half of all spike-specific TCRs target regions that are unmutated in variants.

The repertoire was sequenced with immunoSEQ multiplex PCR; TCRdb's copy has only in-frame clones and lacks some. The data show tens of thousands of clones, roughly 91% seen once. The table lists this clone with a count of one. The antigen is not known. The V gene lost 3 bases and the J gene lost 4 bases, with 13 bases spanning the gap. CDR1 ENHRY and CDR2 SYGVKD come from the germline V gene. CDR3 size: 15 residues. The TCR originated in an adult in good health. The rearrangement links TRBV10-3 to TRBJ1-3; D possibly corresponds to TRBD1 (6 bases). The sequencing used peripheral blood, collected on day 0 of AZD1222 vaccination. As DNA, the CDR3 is TGTGCCATCAGTGACCGACAGGCGGCGGGAAACACCATATATTTT. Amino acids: CAISDRQAAGNTIYF.